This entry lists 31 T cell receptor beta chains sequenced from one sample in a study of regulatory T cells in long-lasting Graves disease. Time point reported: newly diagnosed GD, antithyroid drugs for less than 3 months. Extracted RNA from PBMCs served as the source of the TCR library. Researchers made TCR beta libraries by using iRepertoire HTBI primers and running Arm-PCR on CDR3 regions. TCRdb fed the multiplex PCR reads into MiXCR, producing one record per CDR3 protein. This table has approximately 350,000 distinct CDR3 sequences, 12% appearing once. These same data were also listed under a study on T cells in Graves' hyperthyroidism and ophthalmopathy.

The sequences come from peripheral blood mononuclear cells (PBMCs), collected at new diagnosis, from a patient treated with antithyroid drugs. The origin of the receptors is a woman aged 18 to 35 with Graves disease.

This CDR3 is CASRMIADNEQFF. DNA of the CDR3: TGTGCCAGCAGAATGATAGCGGACAATGAGCAGTTCTTC. The chain combines TRBV6-2 or TRBV6-3 with TRBJ2-1, with D maybe TRBD2 (6 bases). Germline CDR1 MNHEY, CDR2 SVGEGT. The CDR3 runs 13 residues. Trimming cost V 6 bases and J 5 bases, with 11 bases left between them.

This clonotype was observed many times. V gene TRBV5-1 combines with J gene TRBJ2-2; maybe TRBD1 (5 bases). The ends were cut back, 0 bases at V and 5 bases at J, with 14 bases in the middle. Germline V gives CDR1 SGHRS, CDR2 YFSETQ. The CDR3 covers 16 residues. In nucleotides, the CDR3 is TGCGCCAGCAGCTTGGGGATCTCAGGGTTGACCGGGGAGCTGTTTTTT. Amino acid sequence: CASSLGISGLTGELFF.

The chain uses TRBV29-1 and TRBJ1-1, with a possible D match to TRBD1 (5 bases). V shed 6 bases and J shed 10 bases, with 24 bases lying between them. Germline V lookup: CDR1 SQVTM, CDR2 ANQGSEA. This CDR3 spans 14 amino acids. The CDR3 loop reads CSVGGAISLLGAFF. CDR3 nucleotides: TGCAGCGTCGGGGGAGCAATTTCTCTTTTGGGAGCTTTCTTT. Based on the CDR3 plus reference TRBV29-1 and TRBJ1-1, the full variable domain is SAVISQKPSRDICQRGTSLTIQCQVDSQVTMMFWYRQQPGQSLTLIATANQGSEATYESGFVIDKFPISRPNLTFSTLTVSNMSPEDSSIYLCSVGGAISLLGAFFGQGTRLTVV.

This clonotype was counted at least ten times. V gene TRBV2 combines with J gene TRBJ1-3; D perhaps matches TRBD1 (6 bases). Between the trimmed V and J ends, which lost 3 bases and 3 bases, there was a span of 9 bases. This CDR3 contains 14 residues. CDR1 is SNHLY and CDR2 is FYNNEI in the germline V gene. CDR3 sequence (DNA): TGTGCCAGCAGTGAGACAGGCCTTGGAAACACCATATATTTT. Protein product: CASSETGLGNTIYF.

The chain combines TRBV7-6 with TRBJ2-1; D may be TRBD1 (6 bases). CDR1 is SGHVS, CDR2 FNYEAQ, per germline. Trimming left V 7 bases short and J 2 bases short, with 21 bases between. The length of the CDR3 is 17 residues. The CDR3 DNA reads TGTGCCAGCACCCAGGACTGGGGGCTTGCCGCCTACAATGAGCAGTTCTTC. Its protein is CASTQDWGLAAYNEQFF.

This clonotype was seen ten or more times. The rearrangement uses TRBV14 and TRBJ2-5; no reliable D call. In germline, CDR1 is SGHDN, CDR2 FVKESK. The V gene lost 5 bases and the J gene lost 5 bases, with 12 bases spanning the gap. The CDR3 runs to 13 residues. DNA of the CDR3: TGTGCCAGCAGCAAGATTCCCGCGGAGACCCAGTACTTC. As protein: CASSKIPAETQYF.

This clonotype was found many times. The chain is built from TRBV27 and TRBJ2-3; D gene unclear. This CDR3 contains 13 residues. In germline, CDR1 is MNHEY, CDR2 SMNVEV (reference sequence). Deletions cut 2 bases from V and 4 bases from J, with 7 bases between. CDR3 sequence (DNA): TGTGCCAGCAGTTTAATCGCGGCAGATACGCAGTATTTT. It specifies CASSLIAADTQYF.

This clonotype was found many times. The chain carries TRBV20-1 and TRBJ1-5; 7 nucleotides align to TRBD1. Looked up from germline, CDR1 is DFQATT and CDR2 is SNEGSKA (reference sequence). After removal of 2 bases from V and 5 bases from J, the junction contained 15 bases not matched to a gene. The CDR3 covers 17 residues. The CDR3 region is CSARRSGTDQDHQPQHF. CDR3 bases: TGCAGTGCTAGACGCTCCGGGACAGATCAGGATCATCAGCCCCAGCATTTT.

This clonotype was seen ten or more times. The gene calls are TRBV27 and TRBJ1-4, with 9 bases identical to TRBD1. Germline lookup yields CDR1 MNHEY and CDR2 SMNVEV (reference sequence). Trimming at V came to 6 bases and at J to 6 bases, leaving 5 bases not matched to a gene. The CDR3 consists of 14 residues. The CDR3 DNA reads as TGTGCCAGCAGCTCCGGGACAGGGTATGAAAAACTGTTTTTT. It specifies CASSSGTGYEKLFF.

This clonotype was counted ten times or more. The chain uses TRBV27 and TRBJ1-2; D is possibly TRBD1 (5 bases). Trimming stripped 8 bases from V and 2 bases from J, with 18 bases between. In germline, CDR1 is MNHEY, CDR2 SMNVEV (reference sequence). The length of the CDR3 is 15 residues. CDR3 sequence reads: CASARDSSRNYGYTF. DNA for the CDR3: TGTGCCAGCGCCAGGGACTCCTCACGGAACTATGGCTACACCTTC.

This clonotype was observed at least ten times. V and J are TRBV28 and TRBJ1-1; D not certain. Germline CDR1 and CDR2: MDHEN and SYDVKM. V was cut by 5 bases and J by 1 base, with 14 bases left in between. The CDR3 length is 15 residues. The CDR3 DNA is TGTGCCAGCAGTATCCGAAGGACCCAGAACACTGAAGCTTTCTTT. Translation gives CASSIRRTQNTEAFF.

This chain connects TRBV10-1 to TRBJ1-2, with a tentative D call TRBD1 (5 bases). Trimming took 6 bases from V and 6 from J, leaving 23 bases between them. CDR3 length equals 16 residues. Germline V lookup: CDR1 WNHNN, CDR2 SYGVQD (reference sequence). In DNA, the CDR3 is TGCGCCAGCAGGTGTCCCCCCGCCGGGGCCAGCGATGGCTACACCTTC. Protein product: CASRCPPAGASDGYTF.

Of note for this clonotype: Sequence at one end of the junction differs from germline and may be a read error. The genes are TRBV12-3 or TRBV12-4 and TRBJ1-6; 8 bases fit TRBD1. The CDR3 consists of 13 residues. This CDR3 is CAGRGAGGSPLHF. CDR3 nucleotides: TGTGCCGGCAGAGGGGCAGGGGGCTCACCCCTCCACTTT.

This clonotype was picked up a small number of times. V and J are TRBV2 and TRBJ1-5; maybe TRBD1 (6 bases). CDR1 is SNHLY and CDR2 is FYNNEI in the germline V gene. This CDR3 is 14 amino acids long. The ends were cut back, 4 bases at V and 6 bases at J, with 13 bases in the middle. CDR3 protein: CASSVGGRGQPQHF. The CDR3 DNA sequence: TGTGCCAGCAGTGTTGGGGGGCGCGGTCAGCCCCAGCATTTT.

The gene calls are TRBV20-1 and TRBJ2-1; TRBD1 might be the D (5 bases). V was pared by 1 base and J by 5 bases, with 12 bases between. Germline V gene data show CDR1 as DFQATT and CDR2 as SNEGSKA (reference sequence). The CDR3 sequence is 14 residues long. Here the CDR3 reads CSARAIQVNNEQFF. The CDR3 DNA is TGCAGTGCTAGAGCAATACAGGTAAACAATGAGCAGTTCTTC.

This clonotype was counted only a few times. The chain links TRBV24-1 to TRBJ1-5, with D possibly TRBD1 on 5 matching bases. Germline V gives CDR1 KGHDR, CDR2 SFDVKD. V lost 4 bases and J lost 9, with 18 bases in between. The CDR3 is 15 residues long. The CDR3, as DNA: TGTGCCACCAGTGACGCCTGGGGGTCCCCATGGCCCCAGCATTTT. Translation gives CATSDAWGSPWPQHF.

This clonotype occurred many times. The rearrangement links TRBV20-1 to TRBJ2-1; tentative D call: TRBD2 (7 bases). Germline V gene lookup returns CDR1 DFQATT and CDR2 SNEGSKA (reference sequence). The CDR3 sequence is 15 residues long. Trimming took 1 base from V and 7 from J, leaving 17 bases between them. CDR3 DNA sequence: TGCAGTGCTAGAGGAAGGGGGGGCCTGAGGAATGAGCAGTTCTTC. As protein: CSARGRGGLRNEQFF.

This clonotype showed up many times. Written as DNA, the CDR3 is TGCAGTGCCGCACGGACCGCTCCAAACACCGGGGAGCTGTTTTTT. Translated: CSAARTAPNTGELFF. The V call is TRBV20-1, the J call TRBJ2-2; D call uncertain. This CDR3 has 15 amino acids. Germline CDR1 reads DFQATT; CDR2 reads SNEGSKA (reference sequence). V lost 6 bases, J lost 2 bases, and 16 bases lay in between.

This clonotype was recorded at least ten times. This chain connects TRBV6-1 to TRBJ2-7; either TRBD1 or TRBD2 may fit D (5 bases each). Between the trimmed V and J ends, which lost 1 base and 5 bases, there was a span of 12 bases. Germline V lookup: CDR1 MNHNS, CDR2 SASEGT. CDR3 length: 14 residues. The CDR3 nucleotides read TGTGCCAGCAGTGAAGAAGGTGGGACCCACGAGCAGTACGTC. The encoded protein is CASSEEGGTHEQYV.

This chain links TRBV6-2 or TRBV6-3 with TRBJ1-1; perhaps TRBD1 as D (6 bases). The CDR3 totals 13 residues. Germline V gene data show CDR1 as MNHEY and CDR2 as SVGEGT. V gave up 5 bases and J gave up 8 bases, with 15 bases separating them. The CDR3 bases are TGTGCCAGCAGTCCTCCCGGACAGTCGGAAGCTTTCTTT. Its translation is CASSPPGQSEAFF.

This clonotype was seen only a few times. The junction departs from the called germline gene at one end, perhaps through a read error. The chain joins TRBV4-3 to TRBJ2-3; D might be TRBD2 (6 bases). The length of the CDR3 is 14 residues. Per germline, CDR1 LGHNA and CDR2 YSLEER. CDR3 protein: CASSEGLGTDTQYF. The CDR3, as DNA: TGCGCCAGCTCGGAGGGTCTAGGCACAGATACACAGTATTTT.

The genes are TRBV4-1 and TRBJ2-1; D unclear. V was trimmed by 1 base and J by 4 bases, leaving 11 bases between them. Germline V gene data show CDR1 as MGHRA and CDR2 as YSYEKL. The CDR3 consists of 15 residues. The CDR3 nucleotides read TGCGCCAGCAGCCAAGCGATGGACGGATACAATGAGCAGTTCTTC. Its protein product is CASSQAMDGYNEQFF.

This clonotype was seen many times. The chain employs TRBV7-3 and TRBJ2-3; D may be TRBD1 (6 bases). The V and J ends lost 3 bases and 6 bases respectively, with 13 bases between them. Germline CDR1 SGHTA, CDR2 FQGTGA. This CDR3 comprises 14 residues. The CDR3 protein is CASSFTGNSDTQYF. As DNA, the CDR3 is TGTGCCAGCAGCTTTACAGGGAATTCGGATACGCAGTATTTT.

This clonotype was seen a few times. Here the CDR3 DNA reads TGCGCCAGCAGCCGGAGGCCGAACACTGAAGCTTTCTTT. It is translated as CASSRRPNTEAFF. This sequence joins TRBV5-1 and TRBJ1-1; D is ambiguous. Germline values: CDR1 SGHRS, CDR2 YFSETQ. V was cut by 4 bases and J by 1 base, with 8 bases left in between. The CDR3 is made up of 13 amino acids.

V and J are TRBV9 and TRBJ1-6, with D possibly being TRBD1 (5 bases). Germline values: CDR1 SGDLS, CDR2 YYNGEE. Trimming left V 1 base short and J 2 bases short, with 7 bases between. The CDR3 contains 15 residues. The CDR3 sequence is CASSVRGTYNSPLHF. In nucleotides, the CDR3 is TGTGCCAGCAGCGTAAGGGGTACCTATAATTCACCCCTCCACTTT.

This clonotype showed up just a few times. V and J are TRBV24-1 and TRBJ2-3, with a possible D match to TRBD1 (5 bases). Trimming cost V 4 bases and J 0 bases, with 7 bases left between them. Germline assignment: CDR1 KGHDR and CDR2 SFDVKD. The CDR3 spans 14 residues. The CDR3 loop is CATSEQASTDTQYF. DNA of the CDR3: TGTGCCACCAGTGAACAGGCTAGCACAGATACGCAGTATTTT.

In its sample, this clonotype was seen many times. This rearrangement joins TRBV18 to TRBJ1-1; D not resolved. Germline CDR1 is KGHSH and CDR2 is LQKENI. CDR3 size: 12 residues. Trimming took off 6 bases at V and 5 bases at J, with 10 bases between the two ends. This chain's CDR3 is CASSGAVTEAFF. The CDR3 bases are TGTGCCAGCTCTGGTGCGGTTACTGAAGCTTTCTTT. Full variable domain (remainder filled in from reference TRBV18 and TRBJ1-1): NAGVMQNPRHLVRRRGQEARLRCSPMKGHSHVYWYRQLPEEGLKFMVYLQKENIIDESGMPKERFSAEFPKEGPSILRIQQVVRGDSAAYFCASSGAVTEAFFGQGTRLTVV.

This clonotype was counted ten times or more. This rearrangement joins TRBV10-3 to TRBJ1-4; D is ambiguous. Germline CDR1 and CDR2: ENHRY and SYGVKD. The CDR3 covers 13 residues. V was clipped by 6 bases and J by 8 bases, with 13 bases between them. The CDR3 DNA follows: TGTGCCATCAGCCGCAGCAGGATCGAAAAACTGTTTTTT. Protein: CAISRSRIEKLFF.

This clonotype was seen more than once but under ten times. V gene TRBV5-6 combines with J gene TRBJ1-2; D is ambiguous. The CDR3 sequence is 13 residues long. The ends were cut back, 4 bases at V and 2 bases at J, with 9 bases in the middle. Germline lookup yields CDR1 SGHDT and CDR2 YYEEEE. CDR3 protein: CASSRPTNYGYTF. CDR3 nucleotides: TGTGCCAGCAGCAGACCGACAAACTATGGCTACACCTTC.

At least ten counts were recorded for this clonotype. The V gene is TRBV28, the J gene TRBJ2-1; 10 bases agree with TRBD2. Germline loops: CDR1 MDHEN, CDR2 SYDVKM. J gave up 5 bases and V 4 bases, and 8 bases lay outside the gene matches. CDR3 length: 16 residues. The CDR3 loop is CASSSRTSGKHNEQFF. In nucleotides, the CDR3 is TGTGCCAGCAGTTCCCGTACTAGCGGGAAGCACAATGAGCAGTTCTTC.

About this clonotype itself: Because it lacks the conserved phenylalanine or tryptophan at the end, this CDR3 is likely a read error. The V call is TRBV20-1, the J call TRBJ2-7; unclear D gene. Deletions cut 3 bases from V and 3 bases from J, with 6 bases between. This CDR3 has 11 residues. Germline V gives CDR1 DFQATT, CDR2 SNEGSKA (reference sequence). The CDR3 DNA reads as TGCAGTGCTAGTCCGGGCTACGAGCAGTACATC. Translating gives CSASPGYEQYI.